The 7 T cell receptor beta chains below were found in one sample sequenced in a study of cytomegalovirus exposure and HLA in healthy donors. PCR employed 60 Vbeta and 13 Jbeta primers. Sequencing was performed with immunoSEQ multiplex PCR; in TCRdb, only in-frame clones are kept and a portion is missing. The sample's table shows roughly 120,000 clones. The specimen sequenced was PBMCs. The receptors shown here come from a man younger than 40 in good health and CMV-seronegative.

The rearrangement joins TRBV29-1 to TRBJ2-5; 7 nucleotides match TRBD1. The last part of the DNA fits TRBJ2-7 better; the J call may be wrong. Germline loops: CDR1 SQVTM, CDR2 ANQGSEA. The CDR3 is 12 amino acids. The CDR3 loop is CSVETGSYEQYF. The CDR3 nucleotides are TGCAGCGTTGAGACAGGGTCCTACGAGCAGTACTTC.

The chain has TRBV6-1 and TRBJ2-2; 8 positions agree with TRBD1. V trimming: 6 bases; J trimming: 3 bases; junction bases outside the gene matches: 6. The CDR3 runs to 15 residues. Germline V gives CDR1 MNHNS, CDR2 SASEGT. DNA of the CDR3: TGTGCCAGCAGGTCAGGGGGCGAGTACACCGGGGAGCTGTTTTTT. It yields the protein CASRSGGEYTGELFF.

V is TRBV18 and J is TRBJ1-4, with D tentatively TRBD1 (6 bases). The germline V gene encodes CDR1 KGHSH and CDR2 LQKENI. With 5 bases removed from V and 7 bases from J, the gap between germline ends came to 11 bases. CDR3 size: 13 residues. The CDR3 loop reads CASSKQGSEKLFF. The CDR3 DNA reads TGTGCCAGCTCAAAACAGGGCAGTGAAAAACTGTTTTTT.

V and J are TRBV9 and TRBJ1-5, with 8 bases matching TRBD1. The CDR3 runs to 16 residues. The ends lost 4 bases at V and 3 bases at J; junction bases unmatched: 9. The germline gives CDR1 SGDLS, CDR2 YYNGEE. The DNA of the CDR3 is TGTGCCAGCAGCCGACCGGGACAGGAATTCAATCAGCCCCAGCATTTT. Its protein is CASSRPGQEFNQPQHF. Looking up the rest from reference TRBV9 and TRBJ1-5 gives the full variable domain: DSGVTQTPKHLITATGQRVTLRCSPRSGDLSVYWYQQSLDQGLQFLIQYYNGEERAKGNILERFSAQQFPDLHSELNLSSLELGDSALYFCASSRPGQEFNQPQHFGDGTRLSIL.

DNA for the CDR3: TGTGCCAGCAGCCCCGGGACAGCCTATGGCTACACCTTC. Translated, it gives CASSPGTAYGYTF. V gene TRBV7-2 combines with J gene TRBJ1-2, with 7 bases matching TRBD1. J lost 4 bases, V lost 5 bases, and 4 bases had no gene match. The CDR3 loop spans 13 amino acids. The germline gives CDR1 SGHTA, CDR2 FQGNSA.

The rearrangement uses TRBV15 and TRBJ2-5; maybe TRBD1 (5 bases). The CDR3 loop spans 15 amino acids. CDR1 is LNHNV, CDR2 YYDKDF, per germline (reference sequence). V dropped 1 base and J dropped 1 base, with 10 bases sitting between them. DNA for the CDR3: TGTGCCACCAGCAGAGGCGCAGGGATCCAAGAGACCCAGTACTTC. It is translated as CATSRGAGIQETQYF.

V is TRBV25-1 and J is TRBJ2-3, with a weak D call TRBD2 (6 bases). Trimming left V 3 bases short and J 0 bases short, with 13 bases between. The CDR3 loop spans 16 amino acids. Germline-derived CDR1 and CDR2 are MGHDK and SYGVNS. The CDR3 here is CASSDGRGYSTDTQYF. CDR3 nucleotide sequence: TGTGCCAGCAGTGACGGGAGAGGGTATAGCACAGATACGCAGTATTTT.